This T cell receptor beta chain came from a study of OX40 agonist ivuxolimab in advanced cancers. General study points: On average, CD8+ T cells showed a greater number of expanded clones than CD4+. Blood T cells, both CD4+ and CD8+, expanded clonally by week 6 at 0.1 to 3.0 mg/kg.

About this clone: Antigen unknown.

Method: immunoSEQ multiplex PCR; TCRdb's copy keeps in-frame clones and lacks some. Altogether 50,000 to 55,000 clones are present, about 87% being singletons, with the ten largest covering approximately 1.7%. V gave up 0 bases and J gave up 0 bases, with 8 bases separating them. Germline V gene lookup returns CDR1 WNHNN and CDR2 SYGVQD (reference sequence). This CDR3 is built from 15 residues. The TCR sequence derives from an adult with an advanced solid tumor such as melanoma, head and neck, liver or kidney cancer. The chain uses TRBV10-1 and TRBJ1-1; D gene unclear. The specimen was CD4+ or CD8+ T cells sorted from blood, collected in a trial of the OX40 agonist ivuxolimab. CDR3 in DNA: TGCGCCAGCAGTGAGTCCACAGTACTGAACACTGAAGCTTTCTTT. It codes for CASSESTVLNTEAFF.